This T cell receptor (beta chain) was identified in a study of T-cell reconstitution after alpha-beta-depleted transplantation in children. This clonotype was seen a handful of times. Preparation of the TCRbeta library used unique molecular identifiers. TCRdb recomputed calls from the PCR reads with MiXCR, one row per CDR3 protein. Of over 100,000 distinct CDR3 sequences listed, roughly 7.6% are singletons. This clonotype originated in a boy between 2 and 10 years old with acute lymphoblastic leukemia, due to receive a stem cell transplant. Sequenced here: PBMCs, sampled before TCRalphabeta/CD19-depleted stem cell transplant.

In DNA, the CDR3 is TGTGCCAGCAGTGACAAAGCCTTAATCTGGGATACGCAGTATTTT. Residues: CASSDKALIWDTQYF. The chain recombines TRBV6-1 with TRBJ2-3; no definite D call. Germline CDR1 MNHNS, CDR2 SASEGT. Trimming stripped 3 bases from V and 6 bases from J, with 16 bases between. The CDR3 contains 15 residues.